One and the same sample provided the 21 T cell receptor beta chains below, sequenced in a study of cytomegalovirus exposure and HLA in healthy donors. This PCR relied on a set of 60 Vbeta primers and 13 Jbeta primers. Repertoires were generated with immunoSEQ multiplex PCR, while TCRdb's copy carries only in-frame clones and drops some. The data contain more than 150,000 clones, 82% of them singletons. Sequencing was done on a sample of PBMCs. The receptor source for this set is a woman between 45 and 65 years old in good health and CMV-seropositive.

The sample holds one count of this clone. V is TRBV4-1 and J is TRBJ2-3; D is uncertain. V shed 2 bases and J shed 3 bases, with 6 bases lying between them. The germline V gene has CDR1 MGHRA and CDR2 YSYEKL. This CDR3 comprises 13 residues. The CDR3 spells CASSQLGTDTQYF. CDR3 DNA: TGCGCCAGCAGCCAACTAGGAACAGATACGCAGTATTTT.

This chain links TRBV6-6 with TRBJ1-1; 12 positions agree with TRBD1. The J segment lost 2 bases and the V segment lost 5 bases, leaving 3 bases of the junction unmatched. The germline V gene has CDR1 MNHNY and CDR2 SVGAGI (reference sequence). The CDR3 is 15 residues long. The CDR3 spells CASSRGQGANTEAFF. The CDR3, as DNA: TGTGCCAGCAGTAGGGGACAGGGGGCTAACACTGAAGCTTTCTTT.

DNA of the CDR3: TGTGCCAGCAGTTACTCTGTAGCGGGTGAAAAACTGTTTTTT. Translating it yields CASSYSVAGEKLFF. The rearrangement links TRBV6-5 to TRBJ1-4; D uncertain. The V end lost 0 bases, the J end lost 7 bases, and 9 bases lay between the germline ends. The CDR3 runs to 14 residues. CDR1 and CDR2 (germline): MNHEY, SVGAGI.

The chain uses TRBV27 and TRBJ1-4; perhaps TRBD1 as D (5 bases). CDR1 is MNHEY and CDR2 is SMNVEV in the germline V gene (reference sequence). The CDR3 spans 13 residues. V was shortened by 7 bases and J by 10 bases, with 16 bases between the two germline ends. CDR3 amino acids: CASTQGRGRKLFF. CDR3 bases: TGTGCCAGCACCCAAGGGAGGGGAAGAAAACTGTTTTTT.

The chain couples TRBV7-6 to TRBJ2-3; 7 nucleotides align to TRBD1. J lost 5 bases, V lost 1 base, and 6 bases had no gene match. The CDR3 covers 15 residues. CDR1 and CDR2 from the germline V gene are SGHVS and FNYEAQ. The CDR3 here is CASSLERGRQDTQYF. CDR3 nucleotides: TGTGCCAGCAGCTTAGAAAGGGGGCGTCAAGATACGCAGTATTTT.

The chain recombines TRBV4-3 with TRBJ1-6, with TRBD1 matching over 8 bases. Germline CDR1 LGHNA, CDR2 YSLEER. The length of the CDR3 is 15 residues. After removal of 2 bases from V and 7 bases from J, the junction contained 4 bases not matched to a gene. CDR3 in amino acids: CASSQNTGGNSPLHF. As DNA, the CDR3 is TGCGCCAGCAGCCAAAACACAGGGGGGAATTCACCCCTCCACTTT.

Only one count was recorded for this clone. This chain uses TRBV29-1 with TRBJ1-1; maybe TRBD1 (5 bases). Germline V lookup: CDR1 SQVTM, CDR2 ANQGSEA. V lost 3 bases, J lost 1 base, and 9 bases lay in between. This CDR3 is 13 amino acids long. This CDR3 is CSVDRGRNTEAFF. Here the CDR3 DNA reads TGCAGCGTTGATAGGGGCCGGAACACTGAAGCTTTCTTT.

This clone was seen a few times. The V call is TRBV6-6, the J call TRBJ1-1; D gene uncertain. Trimming left V 6 bases short and J 5 bases short, with 13 bases between. The germline CDR1 and CDR2 sequences are MNHNY and SVGAGI (reference sequence). This CDR3 comprises 13 residues. The CDR3 DNA reads as TGTGCCAGCAGCCAGAGGGCGGAAACTGAAGCTTTCTTT. Amino acid sequence: CASSQRAETEAFF.

The rearrangement uses TRBV5-1 and TRBJ1-5; D might be TRBD1 (5 bases). Germline loops: CDR1 SGHRS, CDR2 YFSETQ. V lost 0 bases and J 4 bases, leaving 8 bases between the germline ends. The CDR3 covers 14 residues. In nucleotides, the CDR3 is TGCGCCAGCAGCTTGGGACAGCCAAATCAGCCCCAGCATTTT. It codes for CASSLGQPNQPQHF.

The V call is TRBV30, the J call TRBJ2-1; the D is unclear. Germline values: CDR1 GTSNPN, CDR2 SVGIG (reference sequence). Trimming shortened V by 0 bases and J by 6 bases, and 6 bases separated the two germline ends. This CDR3 region has 12 residues. CDR3 amino acids: CAWSVAGNEQFF. The CDR3 DNA follows: TGTGCCTGGAGTGTGGCTGGCAATGAGCAGTTCTTC.

The V and J genes are TRBV5-1 and TRBJ2-2, with a tentative D call TRBD1 (5 bases). CDR1 and CDR2 (germline): SGHRS, YFSETQ. V lost 3 bases and J 2 bases, leaving 11 bases between the germline ends. CDR3 size: 15 residues. The CDR3 DNA is TGCGCCAGCAGCTCACGGACACATAACACCGGGGAGCTGTTTTTT. As protein: CASSSRTHNTGELFF.

Comments on this clone: The same CDR3 arises from other DNA sequences in this sample as well. The chain carries TRBV28 and TRBJ1-5; 7 bases line up with TRBD1. With 6 bases clipped from V and 4 bases from J, the junction kept 6 bases outside the gene matches. The CDR3 is 14 amino acids. The germline gives CDR1 MDHEN, CDR2 SYDVKM. The CDR3 sequence is CASRRQGGNQPQHF. The CDR3 DNA reads TGTGCCAGCAGAAGACAGGGAGGAAATCAGCCCCAGCATTTT.

The chain links TRBV5-1 to TRBJ1-6, with a tentative D call TRBD1 (5 bases). The CDR3 loop spans 15 amino acids. Deletions cut 0 bases from V and 7 bases from J, with 11 bases between. Germline V gene lookup returns CDR1 SGHRS and CDR2 YFSETQ. Written as DNA, the CDR3 is TGCGCCAGCAGCTTGGACCCGGGGGGGAATTCACCCCTCCACTTT. Translation: CASSLDPGGNSPLHF. Filled out from reference TRBV5-1 and TRBJ1-6, the complete variable domain reads KAGVTQTPRYLIKTRGQQVTLSCSPISGHRSVSWYQQTPGQGLQFLFEYFSETQRNKGNFPGRFSGRQFSNSRSEMNVSTLELGDSALYLCASSLDPGGNSPLHFGNGTRLTVT.

This clone was seen a single time. This chain connects TRBV5-3 to TRBJ1-5, with a tentative D call TRBD1 (6 bases). TRBV5-3 is designated an ORF whose function remains uncertain. V shed 0 bases and J shed 0 bases, with 19 bases lying between them. The CDR3 loop spans 19 amino acids. Here the CDR3 DNA reads TGTGCCAGAAGCTTGGAGGGAGGGACACCCAGTGATAGCAATCAGCCCCAGCATTTT. The encoded protein is CARSLEGGTPSDSNQPQHF.

The chain uses TRBV5-1 and TRBJ2-7; 9 bases fit TRBD1. With 2 bases clipped from V and 7 bases from J, the junction kept 7 bases outside the gene matches. The germline V gene encodes CDR1 SGHRS and CDR2 YFSETQ. This CDR3 has 14 amino acids. The CDR3 sequence: CASSFDGQGREQYF. The DNA of the CDR3 is TGCGCCAGCAGCTTTGATGGACAGGGGAGGGAGCAGTACTTC.

The rearrangement links TRBV30 to TRBJ2-7; a possible D gene is TRBD1 (5 bases). V was pared by 2 bases and J by 5 bases, with 10 bases between. CDR3 length: 12 amino acids. From germline, CDR1 is GTSNPN and CDR2 SVGIG (reference sequence). The CDR3 sequence is CAWSNRWDEQYF. The CDR3, as DNA: TGTGCCTGGAGTAACAGGTGGGACGAGCAGTACTTC.

The V gene is TRBV6-6, the J gene TRBJ1-2; 7 nucleotides match TRBD1. CDR1 MNHNY and CDR2 SVGAGI come from the germline V gene (reference sequence). This CDR3 is 12 amino acids long. With V trimmed by 4 bases and J by 8 bases, 4 bases remained unmatched. CDR3 nucleotides: TGTGCCAGCAGTTTTCAGGACAGGGGCTACACCTTC. Translated, it gives CASSFQDRGYTF.

This chain links TRBV5-1 with TRBJ2-2, with TRBD1 matching 7 bases. V dropped 7 bases and J dropped 0; count of bases not matched to a gene: 6. The CDR3 has 15 residues. Germline loops: CDR1 SGHRS, CDR2 YFSETQ. CDR3: CASGQENANTGELFF. The CDR3 coding sequence is TGCGCCAGCGGACAGGAAAACGCGAACACCGGGGAGCTGTTTTTT.

The rearrangement uses TRBV4-1 and TRBJ1-2; D is undetermined. Trimming pared 0 bases from V and 4 bases from J, leaving 12 bases between. The CDR3 contains 15 residues. CDR1 is MGHRA, CDR2 YSYEKL, per germline. This CDR3 is CASSQEGRIPYGYTF. Written as DNA, the CDR3 is TGCGCCAGCAGCCAAGAAGGCAGGATACCCTATGGCTACACCTTC.

CDR3 sequence (DNA): TGCGCCAGCAGCTCCACAGGGGTTGACACCGGGGAGCTGTTTTTT. Translation gives CASSSTGVDTGELFF. The chain has TRBV5-1 and TRBJ2-2; 7 nucleotides line up with TRBD1. This CDR3 has 15 amino acids. The ends lost 3 bases at V and 3 bases at J; junction bases unmatched: 5. Germline loops: CDR1 SGHRS, CDR2 YFSETQ.

J is TRBJ2-3 and V is TRBV5-1; D remains ambiguous. CDR1 SGHRS and CDR2 YFSETQ come from the germline V gene. The V and J ends lost 1 base and 5 bases respectively, with 8 bases between them. The CDR3 has 13 residues. This CDR3 reads CASSLTYKDTQYF. The CDR3 nucleotides read TGCGCCAGCAGCTTGACGTACAAAGATACGCAGTATTTT.